This TCR beta chain was documented in a study of CD8 T cells in Susac syndrome (dated by TCRdb to 2018 to 2020). About the investigation overall: Repertoire sequencing was used to test whether CD8+ T cell activation and differentiation in Susac syndrome was antigen driven. The paper's findings and limits, for the study overall: The number of individuals in the TCR sequencing and HLA analysis was recognized as being relatively small.

In regard to this clonotype: This receptor's antigen is unknown. The sample holds no much larger clone one base away, and base qualities are not on file.

RNA was extracted with the RNeasy kit and 0.5 to 1 ug was reverse transcribed using random hexamers. TCR beta CDR3 regions were amplified with the immunoSEQ multiplex PCR assay covering 54 Vbeta and 13 Jbeta segments. PCR amplification bias was corrected using a synthetic template baseline for primer optimization and computational correction. Turning to the authors' computational methods: Reads were assigned to V, D and J genes according to IMGT and analyzed in immunoSEQ Analyzer, with only productive sequences retained. Clonality was calculated as one minus the Shannon entropy normalized by log2 of the number of productive unique sequences. For each patient and control, public and private clones were evaluated within the 100 most prevalent clones. Susac-specific clones were defined as absent from healthy and MS cohorts, around 980 published viral clones and other ImmuneACCESS disease sequences. The public sequencing data were trimmed at Q25 with fastp and processed into clonotypes with MiXCR by TCRdb, which kept only in-frame beta chains. Each entry is one CDR3 protein sequence, shown with its most common DNA and genes. TCRdb, not the original authors, processed these V and J calls. The sample profile shows a few hundred thousand distinct CDR3 sequences; just under 95% of them were found once. The ten largest account for 0.06% to 0.08% of the sample.

Peripheral blood CD8+ and CD4+ T cells from healthy donors, Susac syndrome patients and multiple sclerosis patients were profiled using high-throughput TCR beta sequencing. Treatment-naive patients with stable or active relapsing-remitting disease fulfilling revised McDonald criteria were used as multiple sclerosis controls. CD8+ TEMRA cells were enriched by FACS, while bulk CD8+ and CD4+ T cells were purified by magnetic negative isolation. Blood was collected in EDTA tubes and processed within 24 hours, with PBMCs isolated through density gradient centrifugation. PBMCs intended for TCR sequencing were frozen in liquid nitrogen and were later thawed in a 37 degrees C water bath. A purity of at least 90% was achieved for sorted or isolated CD4+, CD8+ and CD8+ TEMRA cells. The TCR comes from a human donor with multiple sclerosis. The sample comprised CD4+ T cells from PBMCs.

The nucleotides read TGCAGTGCTGCGGGACAGGGGTACACCATATATTTT. Translated, this gives CSAAGQGYTIYF. Here the chain combines TRBV20-1 and TRBJ1-3, and 10 junctional nucleotides match TRBD1. Inclusive of the bounding cysteine and phenylalanine, the CDR3 is 12 residues long. Kept here is only the CDR3 DNA, which spans 36 bases and is read in frame from base 1. Germline trimming: 5 bases from V, 8 bases from J; junction bases outside gene matches: 3. The germline V gene (reference sequence) yields DFQATT for CDR1 and SNEGSKA for CDR2.